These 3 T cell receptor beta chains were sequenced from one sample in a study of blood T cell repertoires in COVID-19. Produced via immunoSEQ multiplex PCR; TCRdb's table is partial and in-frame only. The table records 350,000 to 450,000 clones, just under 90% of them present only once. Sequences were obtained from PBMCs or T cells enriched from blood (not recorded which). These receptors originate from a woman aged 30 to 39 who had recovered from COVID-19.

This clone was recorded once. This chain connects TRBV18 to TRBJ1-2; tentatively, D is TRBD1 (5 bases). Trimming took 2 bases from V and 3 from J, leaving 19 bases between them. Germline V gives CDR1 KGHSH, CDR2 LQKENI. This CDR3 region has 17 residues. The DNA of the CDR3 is TGTGCCAGCTCACCAAGGGTTTCAAGGGGTATTTACTATGGCTACACCTTC. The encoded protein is CASSPRVSRGIYYGYTF.

For the CDR3, the DNA is TGTGCCAGCAGCAGACAGGGGGGGCAGCCCCAGCATTTT. Its translation: CASSRQGGQPQHF. V is TRBV7-2 and J is TRBJ1-5; 9 bases align to TRBD1. Germline V CDR1 and CDR2: SGHTA, FQGNSA. After removal of 5 bases from V and 7 bases from J, the junction contained 3 bases not matched to a gene. The CDR3 loop spans 13 amino acids.

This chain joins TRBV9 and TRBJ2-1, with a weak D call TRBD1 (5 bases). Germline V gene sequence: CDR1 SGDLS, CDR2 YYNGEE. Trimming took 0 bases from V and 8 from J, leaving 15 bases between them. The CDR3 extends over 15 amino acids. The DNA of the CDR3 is TGTGCCAGCAGCGTAGGGAGCCAGGGAAGATATGAGCAGTTCTTC. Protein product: CASSVGSQGRYEQFF.